The sequence of this T cell receptor (beta chain) was determined in a study of sequential checkpoint blockade in melanoma. Turning to the study itself: Maintenance nivolumab came after either treatment sequence.

Stated treatment: randomized to nivolumab then ipilimumab (arm A) or the reverse (arm B). The protocol was immunoSEQ multiplex PCR, while the TCRdb copy is restricted to in-frame clones and leaves out a portion. In the table there are 15,000 to 20,000 clones, roughly 71% of which are singletons. Source: CD8+ T cells sorted from blood (inferred from file names), taken from a patient given nivolumab and ipilimumab in sequence. This receptor was taken from a human donor with melanoma.

The CDR3 DNA is TGTGCCAGCAGTTACGGGGATGCGGGGGGGTACTACGAGCAGTACTTC. Its translation is CASSYGDAGGYYEQYF. The chain employs TRBV6-6 and TRBJ2-7; 9 nucleotides match TRBD2. The germline CDR1 and CDR2 sequences are MNHNY and SVGAGI (reference sequence). Unmatched junction bases numbered 8, after V lost 2 bases and J lost 3 bases. The CDR3 length is 16 residues.